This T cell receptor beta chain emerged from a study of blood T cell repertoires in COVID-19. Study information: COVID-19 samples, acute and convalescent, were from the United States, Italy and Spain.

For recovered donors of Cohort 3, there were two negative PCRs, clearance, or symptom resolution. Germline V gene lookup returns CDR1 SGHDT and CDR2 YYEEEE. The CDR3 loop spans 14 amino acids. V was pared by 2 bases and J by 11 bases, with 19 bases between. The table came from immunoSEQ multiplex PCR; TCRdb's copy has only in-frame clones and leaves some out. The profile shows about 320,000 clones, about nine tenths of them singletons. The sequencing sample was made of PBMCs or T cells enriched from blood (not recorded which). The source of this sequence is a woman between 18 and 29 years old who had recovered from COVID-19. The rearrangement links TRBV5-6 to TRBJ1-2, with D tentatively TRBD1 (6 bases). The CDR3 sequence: CASSFGTTQRGYTF. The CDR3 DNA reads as TGTGCCAGCAGCTTTGGGACAACGCAGAGGGGGTACACCTTC.